This T cell receptor (beta chain) was obtained from a study of T cells in Graves' hyperthyroidism and ophthalmopathy. Study information: Peripheral blood specimens were obtained at initial diagnosis, prior to any treatment. General observations from the study: A model of 13 V-J pairs discriminated ophthalmopathy from stable hyperthyroidism.

This CDR3 is 12 amino acids long. Germline V CDR1 and CDR2: SGHDT, YYEEEE. The germline V and J ends were trimmed by 0 bases and 9 bases, with 9 bases remaining between them. This clonotype has ten or more counts. Its antigen is unidentified. TCR beta CDR3 regions were amplified from RNA transcripts. The HTBI primer set drove a first-round RT-PCR of the TCR CDR3. MiXCR, applied by TCRdb to the multiplex PCR reads, yields one record per CDR3 protein. There are around 240,000 distinct CDR3 sequences in the sample; roughly 17% occur only once, and around 28% lies in the top ten. Sequenced: blood. V and J are TRBV5-6 and TRBJ1-1; D remains ambiguous. This clonotype was obtained from a young woman with Graves' ophthalmopathy. The CDR3 sequence is CASSLGDSQAFF. CDR3 sequence (DNA): TGTGCCAGCAGCTTGGGGGATAGCCAAGCTTTCTTT.